This is a list of T cell receptor beta chains from one sample in a study of T cell responses to AZD1222 COVID-19 vaccine. Some clones are missing from TCRdb's copy, which holds only in-frame ones; the method was immunoSEQ multiplex PCR. The sample contains around 160,000 clones, 92% of which appear only once. The sequences come from peripheral blood, collected 28 days after the second AZD1222 dose. The receptors stem from an adult who received the AZD1222 COVID-19 vaccine. CDR3s include the opening cysteine and the closing phenylalanine or tryptophan. A D gene is named only where the DNA matches it firmly. Clone size is shown for a subset of rows, as once, few, many or a class of expanded clone.

TRBD1,TRBJ1-1,-,TRBV6-5,CASANRGGNTEAFF,TGTGCCAGCGCAAACAGGGGAGGGAACACTGAAGCTTTCTTT
-,TRBJ2-5,-,TRBV7-3,CASSTTAQETQYF,TGTGCCAGCAGCACTACTGCACAAGAGACCCAGTACTTC
-,TRBJ1-2,-,TRBV7-8,CASSLAVGLHGYTF,TGTGCCAGCAGCTTAGCGGTGGGGTTGCATGGCTACACCTTC
-,TRBJ2-2,-,TRBV9,CASSVRQAPNTGELFF,TGTGCCAGCAGCGTCAGACAGGCGCCTAACACCGGGGAGCTGTTTTTT
TRBD1,TRBJ2-1,-,TRBV27,CASSSTGTGGRQFF,TGTGCCAGCAGTTCGACAGGGACAGGGGGAAGGCAGTTCTTC
-,TRBJ2-2,-,TRBV4-1,CASSQSNTGELFF,TGCGCCAGCAGCCAAAGTAACACCGGGGAGCTGTTTTTT
-,TRBJ1-3,-,TRBV6-1,CASSDLEGTIYF,TGTGCCAGCAGTGATCTTGAGGGCACCATATATTTT
-,TRBJ1-1,-,TRBV14,CASSQEQGWYTEAFF,TGTGCCAGCAGCCAGGAACAGGGATGGTACACTGAAGCTTTCTTT
TRBD1,TRBJ1-2,-,TRBV5-6,CASSLGDRRNYGYTF,TGTGCCAGCAGCTTGGGGGACAGGCGTAACTATGGCTACACCTTC
-,TRBJ2-3,-,TRBV19,CASRDRPAASTDTQYF,TGTGCCAGTAGAGACAGACCCGCCGCTAGCACAGATACGCAGTATTTT
TRBD1,TRBJ1-2,-,TRBV3-1/TRBV3-2,CASRPQGTGDRYTF,TGTGCCAGCAGACCTCAAGGGACAGGGGACCGCTACACCTTC
-,TRBJ1-2,-,TRBV11-2,CASRSGRRELGYTF,TGTGCCAGCAGGTCTGGACGGAGAGAACTTGGCTACACCTTC
-,TRBJ1-2,-,TRBV11-2,CASSLFTNGYTF,TGTGCCAGCAGCTTATTTACCAATGGCTACACCTTC
TRBD1,TRBJ2-5,-,TRBV19,CASSPYRGETQYF,TGTGCCAGTAGTCCATACAGGGGAGAGACCCAGTACTTC
TRBD1,TRBJ2-7,-,TRBV9,CASSVGTGGTYEQYF,TGTGCCAGCAGCGTAGGGACAGGGGGAACCTACGAGCAGTACTTC
-,TRBJ2-2,-,TRBV24-1,CATSGNTGELFF,TGTGCCACCAGTGGGAACACCGGGGAGCTGTTTTTT
-,TRBJ2-5,-,TRBV15,CATSRRTSLQETQYF,TGTGCCACCAGCCGGAGAACTAGCCTTCAAGAGACCCAGTACTTC
-,TRBJ1-3,once,TRBV3-1/TRBV3-2,CASSRRGLDTIYF,TGTGCCAGCAGCCGCCGGGGGTTAGACACCATATATTTT
TRBD1,TRBJ1-1,once,TRBV19,CASSPGQGRVNTEAFF,TGTGCCAGTAGTCCCGGACAGGGCAGGGTGAACACTGAAGCTTTCTTT
-,TRBJ1-4,-,TRBV11-2,CASSLFSAEKLFF,TGTGCCAGCAGCTTATTCAGTGCTGAAAAACTGTTTTTT
TRBD1,TRBJ2-7,-,TRBV18,CASSPETGDPYEQYF,TGTGCCAGCTCACCTGAGACAGGGGATCCCTACGAGCAGTACTTC
-,TRBJ2-3,-,TRBV5-5,CASSLVRIADTQYF,TGTGCCAGCAGCTTGGTACGTATCGCAGATACGCAGTATTTT
TRBD1,TRBJ1-1,-,TRBV5-5,CASSLTGGEAFF,TGTGCCAGCAGCTTGACAGGGGGCGAAGCTTTCTTT
-,TRBJ2-3,-,TRBV6-1,CASSGNLGRRGLSTDTQYF,TGTGCCAGCAGTGGCAACCTAGGGCGACGGGGACTCAGCACAGATACGCAGTATTTT
TRBD1,TRBJ1-2,-,TRBV7-9,CASSPQGDYNYGYTF,TGTGCCAGCAGCCCGCAGGGGGATTATAACTATGGCTACACCTTC
-,TRBJ1-1,-,TRBV5-1,CASSYRGHWKDTEAFF,TGCGCCAGCAGCTATCGGGGGCACTGGAAGGACACTGAAGCTTTCTTT
-,TRBJ2-1,-,TRBV11-3,CASSLGGGAYNEQFF,TGTGCCAGCAGCTTAGGAGGGGGGGCCTACAATGAGCAGTTCTTC
-,TRBJ1-2,-,TRBV10-3,CAIKDSEGANYGYTF,TGTGCCATCAAGGATTCGGAGGGAGCTAACTATGGCTACACCTTC
TRBD1,TRBJ1-2,-,TRBV29-1,CSVMTGWNGYTF,TGCAGCGTTATGACAGGGTGGAATGGCTACACCTTC
-,TRBJ1-1,once,TRBV6-5,CASRGSVNTEAFF,TGTGCCAGCAGGGGTTCGGTGAACACTGAAGCTTTCTTT
TRBD1,TRBJ1-2,-,TRBV5-6,CASSSGTGQVSTF,TGTGCCAGCAGCTCCGGGACAGGGCAAGTTAGTACCTTC
-,TRBJ2-5,-,TRBV23-1,CARRVAGTEETQYF,TGCGCCAGACGCGTAGCCGGGACGGAAGAGACCCAGTACTTC
-,TRBJ2-2,-,TRBV10-3,CAINHARDRNTGELFF,TGTGCCATCAACCATGCCCGGGACCGGAACACCGGGGAGCTGTTTTTT